These T cell receptor beta chains were read from a single sample in a study of blood T cell repertoires in COVID-19. The repertoire was sequenced with immunoSEQ multiplex PCR; TCRdb's copy has only in-frame clones and lacks some. The sample records roughly 240,000 clones, 85% being singletons. The sample comprised peripheral blood. The source of these receptors is a man between 45 and 60 years old with COVID-19, enrolled during active disease. Each CDR3 is given with its conserved first and last residue. A D gene is named only where the DNA matches it firmly. Not every row has a clone size; where given, it reads once, few, many or a size class.

clone_size | cdr3_length | j_call | d_call | v_call | cdr3_nt | cdr3_aa
NA | 14 | TRBJ2-7 | TRBD1 | TRBV7-3 | TGTGCCAGCAGCCCCGGACAGGCCCGATACGAGCAGTACTTC | CASSPGQARYEQYF
NA | 13 | TRBJ1-2 | NA | TRBV5-4 | TGTGCCAGCAGCTTGGGGCGGCGTGCTGGCTACACCTTC | CASSLGRRAGYTF
NA | 14 | TRBJ1-2 | NA | TRBV7-2 | TGTGCCAGCAGCTATGTCGGGGAAGGCTATGGCTACACCTTC | CASSYVGEGYGYTF
NA | 15 | TRBJ2-5 | NA | TRBV15 | TGTGCCACCAGCAGAGATATCGGGGGAAGGGAGACCCAGTACTTC | CATSRDIGGRETQYF
NA | 17 | TRBJ2-3 | TRBD1 | TRBV20-1 | TGCAGTGCTAGTAAAACCCGGACAGGGAAAACCCCAGATACGCAGTATTTT | CSASKTRTGKTPDTQYF
few | 19 | TRBJ2-6 | NA | TRBV7-9 | TGTGCCAGCAGCCCTAATCCACGGACGGGGGTCTCTGGGGCCAACGTCCTGACTTTC | CASSPNPRTGVSGANVLTF
NA | 15 | TRBJ1-1 | NA | TRBV18 | TGTGCCAGCTCACCAGGGCTTCTCATGAACACTGAAGCTTTCTTT | CASSPGLLMNTEAFF
NA | 12 | TRBJ2-7 | NA | TRBV6-6 | TGTGCCAGCATGAGGGTCATCTACGAGCAGTACTTC | CASMRVIYEQYF
NA | 14 | TRBJ1-1 | NA | TRBV30 | TGTGCCGGGGATCCAGCAGGTCCTTCCACTGAAGCTTTCTTT | CAGDPAGPSTEAFF
NA | 17 | TRBJ2-2 | NA | TRBV6-2/TRBV6-3 | TGTGCCAGCAGTTCCCTCCGAACAGGGAGGAACACCGGGGAGCTGTTTTTT | CASSSLRTGRNTGELFF
few | 15 | TRBJ1-3 | NA | TRBV19 | TGTGCCAGTAGTCTTAGATCCTCCTCTGGAAACACCATATATTTT | CASSLRSSSGNTIYF
NA | 15 | TRBJ1-5 | NA | TRBV27 | TGTGCCAGCAGTTTAATCCGAGACACCAATCAGCCCCAGCATTTT | CASSLIRDTNQPQHF
NA | 13 | TRBJ1-5 | TRBD1 | TRBV12-3/TRBV12-4 | TGTGCCAGCACTGGGGACAGAGATCAGCCCCAGCATTTT | CASTGDRDQPQHF
NA | 15 | TRBJ2-2 | NA | TRBV5-1 | TGCGCCAGCAAGACCGGGACACGTGAGACCGGGGAGCTGTTTTTT | CASKTGTRETGELFF
few | 17 | TRBJ2-2 | NA | TRBV14 | TGTGCCAGCAGCCAAGCGGGGAGAGGGTGGAACACCGGGGAGCTGTTTTTT | CASSQAGRGWNTGELFF
NA | 15 | TRBJ2-1 | TRBD2 | TRBV6-5 | TGTGCCAGCAGACAACTAGCGGGGGGCAACAATGAGCAGTTCTTC | CASRQLAGGNNEQFF
NA | 15 | TRBJ2-1 | TRBD2 | TRBV6-5 | TGTGCCAGCAGCGCCCCGGGGGGCTCCTACAATGAGCAGTTCTTC | CASSAPGGSYNEQFF
NA | 15 | TRBJ1-5 | NA | TRBV18 | TGTGCCAGCTCACCAGCAGGGGATAGCAATCAGCCCCAGCATTTT | CASSPAGDSNQPQHF
once | 14 | TRBJ2-7 | TRBD2 | TRBV28 | TGTGCCAGCAGAGGGAGGGGTTTTGCCTACGAGCAGTACTTC | CASRGRGFAYEQYF
NA | 16 | TRBJ2-3 | TRBD2 | TRBV5-4 | TGTGCCAGCAACCAACTAGCGGGGGGGCCTGGAGATACGCAGTATTTT | CASNQLAGGPGDTQYF
few | 13 | TRBJ1-2 | NA | TRBV12-3/TRBV12-4 | TGTGCCAGCATCCCAACGACAGGCTCTGGCTACACCTTC | CASIPTTGSGYTF
once | 12 | TRBJ2-2 | NA | TRBV15 | TGTGCCACCAAAGAGGGGGCCGGGGAGCTGTTTTTT | CATKEGAGELFF
NA | 13 | TRBJ1-4 | NA | TRBV7-2 | TGTGCCAGCAGCACGGGACAAAGGGAAAAACTGTTTTTT | CASSTGQREKLFF
once | 16 | TRBJ2-7 | NA | TRBV6-5 | TGTGCCAGCAGTTACTCGACAAGGCAGGGTGGCTACGAGCAGTACTTC | CASSYSTRQGGYEQYF
NA | 15 | TRBJ2-5 | NA | TRBV4-1 | TGCGCCAGCAGCCAAGACCGGGACTACCAAGAGACCCAGTACTTC | CASSQDRDYQETQYF
NA | 15 | TRBJ2-3 | TRBD2 | TRBV3-1/TRBV3-2 | TGTGCCAGCAGCCAAGCACTAGCGGGGGGGCGTACGCAGTATTTT | CASSQALAGGRTQYF
NA | 15 | TRBJ1-2 | TRBD1 | TRBV7-2 | TGTGCCAGCAGCTTAGTCCGGACAGGGGGATCGGGCTACACCTTC | CASSLVRTGGSGYTF
NA | 14 | TRBJ2-3 | NA | TRBV24-1 | TGTGCCACCAGTGTGACTTCAAGCACAGATACGCAGTATTTT | CATSVTSSTDTQYF
NA | 16 | TRBJ2-3 | NA | TRBV6-2/TRBV6-3 | TGTGCCAGCAGTTACGGGTCAGGGACAAACACAGATACGCAGTATTTT | CASSYGSGTNTDTQYF
once | 15 | TRBJ2-1 | NA | TRBV27 | TGTGCCAGCAGTCCTCAGGGTGAAACCTACAATGAGCAGTTCTTC | CASSPQGETYNEQFF
NA | 15 | TRBJ2-2 | TRBD1 | TRBV19 | TGTGCCAGTAGTACGGACAGGGAGAGGCCCGGGGAGCTGTTTTTT | CASSTDRERPGELFF
NA | 13 | TRBJ2-2 | NA | TRBV18 | TGTGCCAGCTCACCACCCGGCACCGGGGAGCTGTTTTTT | CASSPPGTGELFF
NA | 13 | TRBJ2-1 | NA | TRBV2 | TGTGCCAGCAGCAGGGTTTTCCACAATGAGCAGTTCTTC | CASSRVFHNEQFF
NA | 15 | TRBJ2-7 | NA | TRBV28 | TGTGCCAGCAGCCCCATTGGCGGGGCAACCTACGAGCAGTACTTC | CASSPIGGATYEQYF
NA | 14 | TRBJ2-3 | TRBD2 | TRBV20-1 | TGCAGTGCTAGTATAGCGGGGGGGCTGAATACGCAGTATTTT | CSASIAGGLNTQYF
NA | 13 | TRBJ2-7 | NA | TRBV6-5 | TGTGCCAGCAGTTCTTTGGGGCCCTACGAGCAGTACTTC | CASSSLGPYEQYF
NA | 15 | TRBJ2-2 | NA | TRBV30 | TGTGCCTGGAGTATGGACAGCTTTAACACCGGGGAGCTGTTTTTT | CAWSMDSFNTGELFF
NA | 16 | TRBJ2-7 | NA | TRBV28 | TGTGCCAGCAGTACAATACCTCGGACAGTTACTTACGAGCAGTACTTC | CASSTIPRTVTYEQYF
NA | 13 | TRBJ1-2 | NA | TRBV6-1 | TGTGCCAGCCTAGCCGCGACTAACTATGGCTACACCTTC | CASLAATNYGYTF
NA | 14 | TRBJ2-1 | TRBD2 | TRBV5-4 | TGTGCCAGCAGCGAGCGGGGGGGTCAGTATGAGCAGTTCTTC | CASSERGGQYEQFF
NA | 14 | TRBJ2-7 | TRBD1 | TRBV10-3 | TGTGCCATCCGCCCGGCCGGGACAGACTACGAGCAGTACTTC | CAIRPAGTDYEQYF
few | 13 | TRBJ1-1 | NA | TRBV2 | TGTGCCAGCAGTGGAGACACGAACACTGAAGCTTTCTTT | CASSGDTNTEAFF
NA | 14 | TRBJ1-1 | NA | TRBV5-4 | TGTGCCAGCAGCTTCTCGACTAAGAACACTGAAGCTTTCTTT | CASSFSTKNTEAFF
NA | 15 | TRBJ2-1 | NA | TRBV5-1 | TGCGCCAGCAGCCCAGGAGGGACTTCCTACAATGAGCAGTTCTTC | CASSPGGTSYNEQFF
NA | 15 | TRBJ1-3 | NA | TRBV6-5 | TGTGCCAGCAGTTACGGACAGAGCTCTGGAAACACCATATATTTT | CASSYGQSSGNTIYF
NA | 16 | TRBJ1-2 | TRBD1 | TRBV7-6 | TGTGCCAGCAGCTTAGAAGCCGGGACAGCCAACTATGGCTACACCTTC | CASSLEAGTANYGYTF
NA | 14 | TRBJ2-5 | TRBD2 | TRBV30 | TGTGCCTGGACTAGCGGGGGGGCCGGAGAGACCCAGTACTTC | CAWTSGGAGETQYF
NA | 16 | TRBJ2-1 | TRBD2 | TRBV19 | TGTGCCAGTAGTATAGAGGCAACTAGCGAGGTCAATGAGCAGTTCTTC | CASSIEATSEVNEQFF
NA | 15 | TRBJ2-7 | NA | TRBV6-2/TRBV6-3 | TGTGCCAGCAGCCCACAGGGAACCTTCTCCTACGAGCAGTACTTC | CASSPQGTFSYEQYF
NA | 15 | TRBJ2-1 | TRBD1 | TRBV11-1 | TGTGCCAGCAGCCCCCCCGGGACAGGGTCCGGTGAGCAGTTCTTC | CASSPPGTGSGEQFF
once | 15 | TRBJ1-5 | NA | TRBV19 | TGTGCCAGTAGTGAGGTTTGGGGAGACAATCAGCCCCAGCATTTT | CASSEVWGDNQPQHF
NA | 11 | TRBJ2-1 | NA | TRBV5-4 | TGTGCCAGCAGGGGGTGGGGCGAGCAGTTCTTC | CASRGWGEQFF
NA | 14 | TRBJ1-6 | NA | TRBV27 | TGTGCCAGCAGTTTAGTCCAATATAATTCACCCCTCCACTTT | CASSLVQYNSPLHF